This is a list of T cell receptor beta chains from one sample in a study of regulatory and conventional T cells in RAG deficiency. The table came from immunoSEQ multiplex PCR; TCRdb's copy has only in-frame clones and leaves some out. The sample includes about 30,000 clones, about 96% seen only once; the top ten take 0.35% to 0.4%. This sample also belongs to another study, concerning regulatory T cells.

The source material was CD25- CD4+ T cells sorted from blood. The receptors originated from a human donor in good health. Both conserved end residues are part of each CDR3. A D gene is named only where the DNA matches it firmly. Not every row has a clone size; where given, it reads once, few, many or a size class.

J,size,V,D,CDR3,DNA
TRBJ2-7,.,TRBV27,.,CASTESGPTYEQYF,TGTGCCAGCACCGAATCCGGTCCTACCTACGAGCAGTACTTC
TRBJ1-1,.,TRBV18,.,CASSPASAVYTEAFF,TGTGCCAGCTCGCCAGCCAGTGCCGTATACACTGAAGCTTTCTTT
TRBJ2-7,.,TRBV6-5,TRBD1,CASSYSRDRGRDEQYF,TGTGCCAGCAGTTACTCACGGGACAGGGGGCGCGACGAGCAGTACTTC
TRBJ2-7,.,TRBV6-6,.,CASSRGPTYEQYF,TGTGCCAGCAGCCGCGGGCCGACCTACGAGCAGTACTTC
TRBJ2-7,.,TRBV29-1,TRBD1,CSGGTAYEQYF,TGCAGCGGTGGGACAGCCTACGAGCAGTACTTC
TRBJ2-3,.,TRBV6-6,.,CASLREGLSRLDF,TGTGCCAGCCTCAGGGAAGGGTTGTCTCGCCTGGATTTT
TRBJ2-5,.,TRBV2,TRBD1,CASRGTGGSETQYF,TGTGCCAGCAGAGGGACAGGGGGCTCAGAGACCCAGTACTTC
TRBJ2-1,.,TRBV6-1,.,CASRETQQFF,TGTGCCAGCAGGGAGACTCAGCAGTTCTTC
TRBJ2-1,.,TRBV20-1,.,CSASQDNEQFF,TGCAGTGCTAGTCAGGACAATGAGCAGTTCTTC
TRBJ1-4,few,TRBV19,TRBD1,CASSMRGQGTAFGEKLFF,TGTGCCAGTAGTATGAGGGGACAGGGAACGGCGTTTGGGGAAAAACTGTTTTTT
TRBJ2-5,.,TRBV6-5,TRBD2,CASSSGTSGETQYF,TGTGCCAGCAGTTCCGGGACTAGCGGCGAGACCCAGTACTTC
TRBJ1-1,once,TRBV2,.,CATLTGNTEAFF,TGTGCCACCTTGACAGGGAACACTGAAGCTTTCTTT
TRBJ1-5,.,TRBV5-1,.,CASSLGQANQPQHF,TGCGCCAGCAGCTTGGGACAGGCCAATCAGCCCCAGCATTTT
TRBJ1-1,.,TRBV5-4,.,CASSLNPVNTEAFF,TGTGCCAGCAGCTTGAATCCAGTGAACACTGAAGCTTTCTTT
TRBJ2-1,.,TRBV10-3,.,CAIRLDTVHNEQFF,TGTGCCATCAGGCTTGACACTGTACACAATGAGCAGTTCTTC
TRBJ2-2,.,TRBV19,TRBD1,CASRTQGANTGELFF,TGTGCCAGTAGGACCCAGGGGGCAAACACCGGGGAGCTGTTTTTT
TRBJ1-1,.,TRBV4-2,TRBD1,CASSQVVRQGNTEAFF,TGTGCCAGCAGCCAAGTTGTACGACAGGGGAACACTGAAGCTTTCTTT
TRBJ1-5,.,TRBV2,.,CASSSRAFNQPQHF,TGTGCCAGCAGTTCCAGGGCGTTCAATCAGCCCCAGCATTTT
TRBJ1-2,.,TRBV15,.,CATSYGDGYTF,TGTGCCACCAGCTACGGGGATGGCTACACCTTC
TRBJ1-2,.,TRBV7-2,.,CASSLLPAGANYGYTF,TGTGCCAGCAGCTTATTACCGGCAGGGGCTAACTATGGCTACACCTTC
TRBJ2-2,.,TRBV30,TRBD2,CARGTSGALFTGELFF,TGTGCCAGGGGGACTAGCGGGGCCCTCTTCACCGGGGAGCTGTTTTTT
TRBJ1-1,once,TRBV7-6,.,CASSLVNSEAFF,TGTGCCAGCAGCTTAGTCAACAGCGAAGCTTTCTTT
TRBJ2-1,.,TRBV10-2,.,CASEGARRNEQFF,TGCGCCAGCGAAGGGGCGCGACGGAATGAGCAGTTCTTC
TRBJ2-1,.,TRBV30,TRBD2,CAWRGGTSVQFSYNEQFF,TGTGCCTGGAGAGGAGGGACTAGCGTGCAATTCTCCTACAATGAGCAGTTCTTC
TRBJ1-6,once,TRBV30,TRBD1,CAWGTGVNSPLHF,TGTGCCTGGGGGACAGGGGTAAATTCACCCCTCCACTTT
TRBJ2-1,.,TRBV7-9,TRBD2,CASSSYLGLVGIIEQFF,TGTGCCAGCAGCTCCTACCTTGGACTAGTGGGGATTATTGAGCAGTTCTTC
TRBJ1-1,.,TRBV6-1,.,CASSAQKKPQGKAFF,TGTGCCAGCAGTGCCCAAAAAAAACCACAGGGAAAAGCTTTCTTT
TRBJ2-1,.,TRBV5-4,.,CASSLTGNSYNEQFF,TGTGCCAGCAGCTTGACAGGAAACTCCTACAATGAGCAGTTCTTC
TRBJ1-2,once,TRBV5-1,TRBD1,CASSADRVVDYGYTF,TGCGCCAGCAGCGCGGACAGGGTCGTGGACTATGGCTACACCTTC
TRBJ2-2,.,TRBV11-2,TRBD2,CASSLRLAGVGGELFF,TGTGCCAGCAGCTTAAGACTAGCGGGAGTGGGCGGGGAGCTGTTTTTT
TRBJ2-5,.,TRBV5-6,.,CASSWKRGIQETQYF,TGTGCCAGCAGCTGGAAGAGGGGGATTCAAGAGACCCAGTACTTC
TRBJ1-1,.,TRBV27,TRBD1,CASSKDRGDTEAFF,TGTGCCAGCAGTAAGGACAGGGGAGACACTGAAGCTTTCTTT
TRBJ1-5,.,TRBV5-1,.,CASSLEGGNQPQHF,TGCGCCAGCAGCTTGGAAGGGGGCAATCAGCCCCAGCATTTT
TRBJ1-1,.,TRBV9,TRBD1,CASSVGDRNTEAFF,TGTGCCAGCAGCGTGGGGGACAGAAACACTGAAGCTTTCTTT
TRBJ1-1,.,TRBV6-5,TRBD1,CASSYGLGGQGTAFF,TGTGCCAGCAGTTACGGTTTGGGTGGACAGGGAACGGCTTTCTTT
TRBJ1-1,.,TRBV18,.,CASSPPGVLGAFF,TGTGCCAGCTCCCCTCCGGGAGTGTTGGGAGCTTTCTTT
TRBJ1-6,.,TRBV5-1,.,CASSLAPGERLHF,TGCGCCAGCAGCTTAGCGCCAGGGGAACGCCTCCACTTT
TRBJ1-2,.,TRBV7-2,TRBD1,CASSFQGVGYGYTF,TGTGCCAGCAGCTTCCAGGGGGTCGGGTATGGCTACACCTTC
TRBJ1-5,.,TRBV30,.,CAWSVVRVYASPNSNQPQHF,TGTGCCTGGAGTGTTGTGCGGGTGTACGCATCACCTAATAGCAATCAGCCCCAGCATTTT
TRBJ1-6,.,TRBV19,TRBD1,CASSTWDRSSPLHF,TGTGCCAGTAGTACATGGGACAGAAGTTCACCCCTCCACTTT
TRBJ2-2,.,TRBV11-2,TRBD1,CASSLLGQGPPGELFF,TGTGCCAGCAGCTTACTGGGACAGGGGCCCCCCGGGGAGCTGTTTTTT
TRBJ1-5,.,TRBV7-9,TRBD1,CASSTGQGARNQPQHF,TGTGCCAGCAGCACCGGACAGGGGGCGCGCAATCAGCCCCAGCATTTT
TRBJ1-2,.,TRBV6-5,.,CASSYSPGAGGGYTF,TGTGCCAGCAGTTACTCGCCTGGGGCGGGGGGAGGCTACACCTTC
TRBJ2-7,.,TRBV7-9,.,CASTGSFYEQYF,TGTGCCAGCACGGGGTCTTTCTACGAGCAGTACTTC
TRBJ2-3,once,TRBV5-1,TRBD2,CASSKLAGQTDTQYF,TGCGCCAGCAGTAAACTAGCGGGGCAAACAGATACGCAGTATTTT
TRBJ1-2,.,TRBV29-1,TRBD1,CSVSMDRKENYGYTF,TGCAGCGTGTCCATGGACAGGAAAGAGAACTATGGCTACACCTTC
TRBJ1-2,.,TRBV15,.,CATSRDSVTANYGYTF,TGTGCCACCAGCAGAGATTCGGTCACAGCTAACTATGGCTACACCTTC
TRBJ2-3,.,TRBV4-1,TRBD2,CASSHQKGLATDTQYF,TGCGCCAGCAGCCACCAAAAGGGACTAGCCACAGATACGCAGTATTTT
TRBJ2-7,.,TRBV6-5,TRBD1,CASSADPGQTYEQYF,TGTGCCAGCAGCGCTGACCCGGGACAGACCTACGAGCAGTACTTC
TRBJ1-5,.,TRBV6-5,TRBD1,CASSKDRGHNQPQHF,TGTGCCAGCAGCAAGGACAGGGGACACAATCAGCCCCAGCATTTT